A selection of T cell receptor beta chains follows, all from one sample in a study of CXCR3-negative and CXCR3-positive naive CD8 T cells. From its re-call of the 5' RACE reads, TCRdb lists each CDR3 protein once, without DNA. The table gives tens of thousands of distinct CDR3 sequences; the top ten clones make up about 2.6% of it. Sequences were obtained from naive CXCR3- CD8+ T cells from blood. The origin of the receptors is a human donor in good health. Some clones in this sample may be carry-over from other donors' samples. The CDR3 runs from the conserved cysteine through the conserved F or W. Size is omitted from some rows. Given values are once, few, many or a class for expanded clones.

v_gene: TRBV20-1
abundance: .
j_gene: TRBJ2-7
CDR3aa: CSARVSGVSYEQYF

v_gene: TRBV12-3/TRBV12-4
abundance: .
j_gene: TRBJ1-5
CDR3aa: CASRTGTSNQPQHF

v_gene: TRBV6-4
abundance: .
j_gene: TRBJ2-2
CDR3aa: CASKRTGDTGELFF

v_gene: TRBV13
abundance: .
j_gene: TRBJ2-1
CDR3aa: CASSLNGPVYNEQFF

v_gene: TRBV29-1
abundance: .
j_gene: TRBJ2-7
CDR3aa: CSVESSYEQYF

v_gene: TRBV14
abundance: .
j_gene: TRBJ2-7
CDR3aa: CASSHRISTYEQYF

v_gene: TRBV4-1
abundance: .
j_gene: TRBJ2-1
CDR3aa: CASSQAGLAGYFDEQFF

v_gene: TRBV6-5
abundance: .
j_gene: TRBJ2-1
CDR3aa: CASSRRESYNEQFF

v_gene: TRBV28
abundance: .
j_gene: TRBJ2-2
CDR3aa: CASRQGGQDTGELFF

v_gene: TRBV20-1
abundance: .
j_gene: TRBJ2-1
CDR3aa: CSASRQGGEQFF

v_gene: TRBV25-1
abundance: .
j_gene: TRBJ2-1
CDR3aa: CASSATGGAYNEQFF

v_gene: TRBV5-1
abundance: .
j_gene: TRBJ2-2
CDR3aa: CASRTEGTGELFF

v_gene: TRBV27
abundance: .
j_gene: TRBJ2-7
CDR3aa: CASSCRTGEPCEQYF

v_gene: TRBV11-2
abundance: .
j_gene: TRBJ2-1
CDR3aa: CASNGLGYNEQFF

v_gene: TRBV2
abundance: .
j_gene: TRBJ2-1
CDR3aa: CASSERVDGNEQFF

v_gene: TRBV7-3
abundance: .
j_gene: TRBJ2-1
CDR3aa: CASSPGLGRDEQFF

v_gene: TRBV28
abundance: .
j_gene: TRBJ1-1
CDR3aa: CASSAYPTMGRGTEAFF

v_gene: TRBV4-3
abundance: .
j_gene: TRBJ2-2
CDR3aa: CASSQEPQWGTGELFF

v_gene: TRBV29-1
abundance: .
j_gene: TRBJ2-2
CDR3aa: CSVDGGGNTGELFF

v_gene: TRBV7-2
abundance: medium-sized
j_gene: TRBJ2-3
CDR3aa: CASSLVQREGNTQYF

v_gene: TRBV29-1
abundance: .
j_gene: TRBJ1-6
CDR3aa: CSAGQGENLPLHF

v_gene: TRBV11-2
abundance: .
j_gene: TRBJ2-1
CDR3aa: CASSLSQGIYNEQFF